The entry below describes one T cell receptor beta chain. These data are taken from a study of blood T cell repertoires in COVID-19. Trimming removed 6 bases from V and 5 bases from J; junction bases left unmatched: 11. This CDR3 spans 14 amino acids. The germline CDR1 and CDR2 sequences are SQVTM and ANQGSEA. Generated by immunoSEQ multiplex PCR, the TCRdb table keeps only in-frame clones and is missing some. The repertoire holds around 100,000 clones, more than 80% seen once, with 24% in the top ten. The source material was peripheral blood. The J gene is TRBJ2-5, the V gene TRBV29-1; 8 positions match TRBD1. The sequence was obtained from a human donor in a cohort sampled during active COVID-19. The CDR3 protein is CSVTRGLGSETQYF. CDR3 coding DNA: TGCAGCGTCACCAGGGGGCTGGGGAGTGAGACCCAGTACTTC.